This T cell receptor beta chain was profiled in a study of human T cells and chemical hapten exposure. Study at large: Patch tests put 0.01% DPC on the upper back, read at 6 days.

Germline V gene lookup returns CDR1 SNHLY and CDR2 FYNNEI. The CDR3 spans 17 residues. The V and J ends lost 6 bases and 1 base, in that order; junction bases with no gene match: 12. Original methodology: A per-sample median of about 96,000 TCRs was observed, with counts ranging from roughly 23,224 to 700,000. TCRdb re-called the RACE reads through MiXCR, storing one row per CDR3 protein. The V and J calls, along with clone size, are taken from TCRdb and not from the paper's own processing. The repertoire holds tens of thousands of distinct CDR3 sequences, with over 10% as singletons. Time point specified: patch test 3, about 24 weeks after DPC sensitization. The treatment: therapeutic diphenylcyclopropenone sensitization with weekly scalp DPC. This clonotype was seen a few times.

This sequence joins TRBV2 and TRBJ2-3, with 8 bases fitting TRBD2. This TCR was sampled from a woman in her 50s with alopecia areata. Some clones in this sample may be carry-over from other donors' samples. Sequences were derived from whole blood, sampled in connection with sensitization to the hapten diphenylcyclopropenone (DPC). The CDR3 sequence is CASRASGLDFGTDTQYF. CDR3 sequence (DNA): TGTGCCAGCAGAGCTAGCGGGTTGGATTTCGGCACAGATACGCAGTATTTT.